The TCR beta chain under discussion was sequenced for a study of identical twins. General observations from the study: Twins shared beta out-of-frame sequences in excess, but this excess was weaker. The authors noted that invariant MAIT and iNKT cells could partly confound zero-insertion analyses. Out-of-frame TCR alpha sharing observed in monozygotic twins exceeded model estimates. For cord blood, abundant beta clonotypes had fewer insertions, unlike memory repertoires, which showed none.

TCRdb re-called the 5' RACE reads through MiXCR, storing one row per CDR3 protein. The sample has approximately 700,000 distinct CDR3 sequences; less than 7% are singletons. The V gene's germline CDR1 is DFQATT and CDR2 SNEGSKA (reference sequence). V shed 3 bases and J shed 0 bases, with 8 bases lying between them. The CDR3 is 13 residues long. This clonotype came up many times. Its antigen is currently unknown. The material sequenced was naive T cells sorted from blood. The chain combines TRBV20-1 with TRBJ1-1; a possible D gene is TRBD1 (6 bases). The receptor was isolated from a man between 18 and 29 years old in good health. CDR3 protein: CSARRTVNTEAFF. The DNA of the CDR3 is TGCAGTGCTAGGAGGACAGTGAACACTGAAGCTTTCTTT.